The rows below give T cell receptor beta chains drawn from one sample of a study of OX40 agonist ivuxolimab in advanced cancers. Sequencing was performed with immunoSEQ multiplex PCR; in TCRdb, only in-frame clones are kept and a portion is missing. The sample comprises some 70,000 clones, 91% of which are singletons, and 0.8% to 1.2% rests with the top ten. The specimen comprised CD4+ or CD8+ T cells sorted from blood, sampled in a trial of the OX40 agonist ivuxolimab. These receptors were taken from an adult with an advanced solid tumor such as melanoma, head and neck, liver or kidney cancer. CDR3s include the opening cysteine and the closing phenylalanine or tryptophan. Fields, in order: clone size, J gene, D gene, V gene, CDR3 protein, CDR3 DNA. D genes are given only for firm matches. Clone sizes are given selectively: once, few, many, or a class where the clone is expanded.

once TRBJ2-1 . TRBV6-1 CASSERLGYAEQFF TGTGCCAGCAGTGAACGGTTGGGCTATGCTGAGCAGTTCTTC
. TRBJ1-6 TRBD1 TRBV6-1 CASSLGQGRDSPLHF TGTGCCAGCAGCCTCGGACAGGGTCGTGATTCACCCCTCCACTTT
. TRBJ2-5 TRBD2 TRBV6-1 CASSDGTRAGQETQYF TGTGCCAGCAGTGACGGGACTAGGGCGGGCCAAGAGACCCAGTACTTC
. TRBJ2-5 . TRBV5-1 CASSPNGGIGETQYF TGCGCCAGCAGCCCCAATGGTGGGATTGGGGAGACCCAGTACTTC
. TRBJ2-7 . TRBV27 CASSLSGTPISSYEQYF TGTGCCAGCAGTTTATCCGGGACACCAATTAGCTCCTACGAGCAGTACTTC
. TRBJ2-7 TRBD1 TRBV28 CASSLIGQGTYEQYF TGTGCCAGCAGTTTAATCGGACAGGGGACCTACGAGCAGTACTTC
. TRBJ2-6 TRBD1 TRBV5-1 CASSVEPGQGISGANVLTF TGCGCCAGCAGCGTAGAACCGGGACAGGGAATCTCTGGGGCCAACGTCCTGACTTTC
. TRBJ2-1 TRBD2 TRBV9 CASSVAMRGDNEQFF TGTGCCAGCAGCGTAGCGATGCGGGGGGACAATGAGCAGTTCTTC
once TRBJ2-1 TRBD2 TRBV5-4 CASSFGGGISYNEQFF TGTGCCAGCAGCTTTGGCGGGGGGATTTCCTACAATGAGCAGTTCTTC
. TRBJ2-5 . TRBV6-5 CASSYSWDNQETQYF TGTGCCAGCAGTTACTCTTGGGACAACCAAGAGACCCAGTACTTC
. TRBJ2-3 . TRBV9 CASSLSGQYTDTQYF TGTGCCAGCAGCCTCTCTGGGCAGTACACAGATACGCAGTATTTT
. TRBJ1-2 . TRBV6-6 CASSYSKGVGYTF TGTGCCAGCAGTTACTCGAAGGGGGTCGGCTACACCTTC
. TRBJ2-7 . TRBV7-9 CASSPTSYEQYF TGTGCCAGCAGTCCTACCTCCTACGAGCAGTACTTC
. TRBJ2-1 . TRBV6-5 CASSYPGYNEQFF TGTGCCAGCAGTTATCCGGGCTACAATGAGCAGTTCTTC
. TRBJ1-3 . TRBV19 CASSISGATGNTIYF TGTGCCAGTAGTATATCGGGGGCCACCGGAAACACCATATATTTT
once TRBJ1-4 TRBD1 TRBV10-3 CAISDQTGGLSNEKLFF TGTGCCATCAGTGACCAGACAGGGGGCTTATCTAATGAAAAACTGTTTTTT
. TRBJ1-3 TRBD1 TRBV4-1 CASSQVETGTLSGNTIYF TGCGCCAGCAGCCAAGTCGAGACAGGGACTCTCTCTGGAAACACCATATATTTT
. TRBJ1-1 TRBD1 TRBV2 CASRTTGKVTEAFF TGTGCCAGCAGGACGACAGGGAAGGTCACTGAAGCTTTCTTT
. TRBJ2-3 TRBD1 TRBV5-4 CASSQRQGTDTQYF TGTGCCAGCAGCCAAAGACAGGGGACAGATACGCAGTATTTT
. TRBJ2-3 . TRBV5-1 CASSLGQTTDTQYF TGCGCCAGCAGCCTCGGACAGACCACAGATACGCAGTATTTT
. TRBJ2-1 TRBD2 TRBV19 CASSMVASGDNEQFF TGTGCCAGTAGTATGGTGGCTAGCGGGGACAATGAGCAGTTCTTC
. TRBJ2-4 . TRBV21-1 CASSSRPGQGKLAKNIQYF TGTGCCAGCAGCTCGCGGCCGGGACAGGGCAAACTAGCCAAAAACATTCAGTACTTC
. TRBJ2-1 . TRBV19 CASSMSLGRSYNEQFF TGTGCCAGTAGTATGAGTCTAGGTAGGTCCTACAATGAGCAGTTCTTC